This T cell receptor (beta chain) was retrieved from a study of shared clonotypes between healthy human individuals. The wider study: A donor's plate count was three for CD4 naive and three for CD4 memory; CD8 naive had two and CD8 memory one. Points from the study as a whole: Shared clonotypes across all four donors exceeded non-shared ones in generation probability.

In the original analysis: With immunoSEQ giving junction-only sequences and no quality scores, filtering differed. Sequencing used immunoSEQ multiplex PCR; TCRdb keeps in-frame clones, though not all of them. The D gene and trimming were derived from the DNA, and the V and J assignments and clone size from that table. Of 750,000 to 1,000,000 clones in the sample, around 93% were seen once. CDR3 length: 14 amino acids. Germline loops: CDR1 MNHEY, CDR2 SMNVEV (reference sequence). The V and J ends lost 4 bases and 4 bases, in that order; junction bases with no gene match: 5. Terminally differentiated effector memory CD45RA+ cells were excluded by CCR7 positive selection of CD45RO-negative cells. Points on this clone: The target antigen is unknown. The sample holds other DNA sequences that translate to the same CDR3.

The origin of this receptor is a man aged 25-45 years in good health. Sequenced input: naive CD8+ T cells sorted from blood. The rearrangement links TRBV27 to TRBJ2-7; 9 nucleotides agree with TRBD2. The DNA of the CDR3 is TGTGCCAGCAGTTATGCGGGAGGGACGTACGAGCAGTACTTC. Translating it yields CASSYAGGTYEQYF.